This is a list of T cell receptor beta chains from one sample in a study of blood T cell repertoires in COVID-19. Sequencing used immunoSEQ multiplex PCR; TCRdb keeps in-frame clones, though not all of them. The sample carries approximately 230,000 clones, roughly 79% recorded once. The specimen sequenced was PBMCs or T cells enriched from blood (not recorded which). These TCRs come from a man aged 35 to 55 who had recovered from COVID-19. CDR3s leave out the opening cysteine and the closing phenylalanine or tryptophan. Fields, in order: V gene, J gene, CDR3 protein.

TRBV12-5,TRBJ2-5,ASGLNPGQSVGTQY
TRBV5-1,TRBJ1-4,ASSLGQSNEKLF
TRBV6-5,TRBJ1-1,ASMNLNTEAF
TRBV3-1/TRBV3-2,TRBJ1-2,ASSQRGIYGYT
TRBV28,TRBJ1-2,ASSPLGRVEGYGYT
TRBV7-3,TRBJ1-2,ASSQTGDRAA
TRBV27,TRBJ1-2,ASSLWQGLGYT
TRBV18,TRBJ1-5,ASSPGMAQPQH
TRBV5-4,TRBJ1-3,ASSRTGGRNTIY
TRBV30,TRBJ2-5,AWSVRGRETQY
TRBV4-2,TRBJ2-7,ASSLQRGGYEQY
TRBV6-5,TRBJ2-7,ASSYSTSGDYEQY